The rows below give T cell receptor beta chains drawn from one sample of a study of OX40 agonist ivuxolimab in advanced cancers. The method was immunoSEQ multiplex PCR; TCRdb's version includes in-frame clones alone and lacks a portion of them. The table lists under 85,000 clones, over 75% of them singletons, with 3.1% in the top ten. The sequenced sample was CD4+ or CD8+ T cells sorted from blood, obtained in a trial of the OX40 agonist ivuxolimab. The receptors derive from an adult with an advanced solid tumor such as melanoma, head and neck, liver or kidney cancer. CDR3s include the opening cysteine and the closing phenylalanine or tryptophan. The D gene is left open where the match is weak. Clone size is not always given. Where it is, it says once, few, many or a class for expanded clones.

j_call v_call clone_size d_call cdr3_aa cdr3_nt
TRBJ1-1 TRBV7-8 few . CASSPRAGTEAFF TGTGCCAGCAGCCCCCGGGCAGGGACTGAAGCTTTCTTT
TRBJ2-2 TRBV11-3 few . CASSSNLLGAGANTGELFF TGTGCCAGCAGCTCCAACCTCCTCGGAGCGGGCGCGAACACCGGGGAGCTGTTTTTT
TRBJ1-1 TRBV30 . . CAWSVPWEAFF TGTGCCTGGAGTGTCCCGTGGGAAGCTTTCTTT
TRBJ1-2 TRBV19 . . CASTTWEGNYGYTF TGTGCCAGTACCACCTGGGAGGGTAACTATGGCTACACCTTC
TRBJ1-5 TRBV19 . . CASSGTDNSNQPQHF TGTGCCAGTAGTGGTACAGACAATAGCAATCAGCCCCAGCATTTT
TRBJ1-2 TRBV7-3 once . CASSLFGVMGVYGYTF TGTGCCAGCAGCTTGTTTGGGGTCATGGGAGTCTATGGCTACACCTTC
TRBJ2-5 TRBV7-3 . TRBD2 CASSLGALREGRETQYF TGTGCCAGCAGCTTAGGGGCTTTGAGGGAGGGAAGAGAGACCCAGTACTTC
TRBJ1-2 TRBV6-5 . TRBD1 CASRLGQGVHYGYTF TGTGCCAGCAGACTGGGACAGGGGGTGCACTATGGCTACACCTTC
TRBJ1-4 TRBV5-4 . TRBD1 CASSLTGTGATNEKLFF TGTGCCAGCAGCCTAACCGGGACAGGGGCAACTAATGAAAAACTGTTTTTT
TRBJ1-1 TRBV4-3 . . CASSQGGGVNTEAFF TGCGCCAGCAGCCAAGGTGGGGGGGTCAACACTGAAGCTTTCTTT
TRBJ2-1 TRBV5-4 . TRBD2 CASSGGGNSYNEQFF TGTGCCAGCAGTGGGGGGGGAAACTCCTACAATGAGCAGTTCTTC
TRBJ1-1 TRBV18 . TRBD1 CASSPPRQGIMNTEAFF TGTGCCAGCTCACCACCGAGACAGGGAATCATGAACACTGAAGCTTTCTTT
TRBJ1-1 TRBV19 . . CASSIPTAGWSEAFF TGTGCCAGTAGTATCCCCACAGCGGGCTGGAGTGAAGCTTTCTTT
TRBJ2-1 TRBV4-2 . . CASSQEARSVLQFF TGTGCCAGCAGCCAAGAGGCTAGGAGCGTATTGCAGTTCTTC
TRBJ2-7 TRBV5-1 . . CASSSEGVPLYEQYF TGCGCCAGCAGCTCTGAGGGGGTCCCTCTCTACGAGCAGTACTTC
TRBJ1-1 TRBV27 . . CASSLRDWNTEAFF TGTGCCAGCAGTTTAAGGGACTGGAACACTGAAGCTTTCTTT
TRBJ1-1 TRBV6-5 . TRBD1 CASSYSTGGANTEAFF TGTGCCAGCAGTTACTCGACAGGGGGCGCGAACACTGAAGCTTTCTTT
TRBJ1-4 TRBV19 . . CASSMERKGDMGKLFF TGTGCCAGTAGTATGGAGCGGAAGGGGGATATGGGGAAACTGTTTTTT
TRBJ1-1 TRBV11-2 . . CASSWREMNTEAFF TGTGCCAGCAGCTGGCGGGAGATGAACACTGAAGCTTTCTTT
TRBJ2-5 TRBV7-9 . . CASSLARDARDKEETQYF TGTGCCAGCAGCTTAGCGCGAGATGCCAGGGACAAGGAAGAGACCCAGTACTTC
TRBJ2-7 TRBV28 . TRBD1 CASSFPSPGGFYEQYF TGTGCCAGCAGCTTTCCGTCGCCAGGGGGCTTTTACGAGCAGTACTTC
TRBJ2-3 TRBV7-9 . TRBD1 CASSRQGRFETDTQYF TGTGCCAGCAGTCGACAGGGAAGGTTTGAGACAGATACGCAGTATTTT
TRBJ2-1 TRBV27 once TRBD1 CASSNIGQGRDEQFF TGTGCCAGCAGTAACATCGGACAGGGGCGAGATGAGCAGTTCTTC
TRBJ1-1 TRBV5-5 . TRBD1 CASSPGQGGWGAFF TGTGCCAGCAGCCCGGGACAGGGGGGATGGGGAGCTTTCTTT
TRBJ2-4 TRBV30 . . CAWSVRVAIQYF TGTGCCTGGAGTGTACGAGTGGCCATTCAGTACTTC
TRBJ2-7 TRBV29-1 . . CSVETDAKYEQYF TGCAGCGTTGAGACGGACGCCAAATACGAGCAGTACTTC
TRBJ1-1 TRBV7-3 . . CASSSTDKGFTEAFF TGTGCCAGCAGCTCGACGGACAAGGGGTTCACTGAAGCTTTCTTT
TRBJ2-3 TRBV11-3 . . CASSLGVSTDTQYF TGTGCCAGCAGCTTAGGGGTTAGCACAGATACGCAGTATTTT
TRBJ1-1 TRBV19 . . CALVQVTNTEAFF TGTGCCCTAGTACAGGTTACAAACACTGAAGCTTTCTTT
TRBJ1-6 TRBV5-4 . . CASSLEADSPLHF TGTGCCAGCAGCTTGGAGGCGGATTCACCCCTCCACTTT
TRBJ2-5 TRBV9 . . CASSVGVRQDGQETQYF TGTGCCAGCAGCGTAGGGGTCCGACAGGATGGCCAAGAGACCCAGTACTTC
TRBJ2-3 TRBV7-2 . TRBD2 CASTGGGAGDTQYF TGTGCCAGCACTGGCGGGGGGGCCGGAGATACGCAGTATTTT
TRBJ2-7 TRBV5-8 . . CASSFGTGSSSYEQYF TGTGCCAGCAGCTTCGGGACTGGGTCCAGCTCCTACGAGCAGTACTTC
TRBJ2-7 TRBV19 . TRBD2 CASSIGPGTRGSYEQYF TGTGCCAGTAGTATCGGCCCCGGGACTAGGGGTTCCTACGAGCAGTACTTC
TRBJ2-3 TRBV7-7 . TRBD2 CASSPTSGRANTQYF TGTGCTAGCAGCCCTACTAGCGGGAGGGCCAATACGCAGTATTTT
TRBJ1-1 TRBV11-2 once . CASSPWGSEAFF TGTGCCAGCAGCCCATGGGGGAGTGAAGCTTTCTTT
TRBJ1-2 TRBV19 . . CASSTIPGRAGPTTNYGYTF TGTGCCAGTAGTACGATACCGGGAAGGGCGGGACCGACTACTAACTATGGCTACACCTTC
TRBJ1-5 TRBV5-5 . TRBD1 CASSFWQGAVQPQHF TGTGCCAGCAGCTTTTGGCAGGGGGCCGTACAGCCCCAGCATTTT
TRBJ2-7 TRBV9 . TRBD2 CASSVGSGSGSYEQYF TGTGCCAGCAGCGTAGGGAGCGGTAGCGGGTCCTACGAGCAGTACTTC
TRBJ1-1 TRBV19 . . CASSSFGTSNTEAFF TGTGCCAGTAGTTCTTTCGGGACGTCGAACACTGAAGCTTTCTTT
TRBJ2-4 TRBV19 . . CASSPPGGNIQYF TGTGCCAGTAGTCCCCCAGGGGGGAACATTCAGTACTTC
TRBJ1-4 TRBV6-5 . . CASSRGPIREKLFF TGTGCCAGCAGTCGGGGGCCCATTAGGGAAAAACTGTTTTTT
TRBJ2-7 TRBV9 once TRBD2 CASSAFGLADYEQYF TGTGCCAGCAGCGCCTTCGGACTAGCGGATTACGAGCAGTACTTC
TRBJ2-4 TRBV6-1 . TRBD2 CASSETPSGVAKNIQYF TGTGCCAGCAGTGAAACCCCTAGCGGGGTAGCCAAAAACATTCAGTACTTC
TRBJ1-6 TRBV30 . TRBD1 CAWRRGRDRDVSPLHF TGTGCCTGGAGGAGGGGACGGGACAGGGATGTGTCACCCCTCCACTTT
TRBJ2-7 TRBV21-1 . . CASSPGVRSYEQYF TGTGCCAGCAGCCCCGGGGTGAGGTCCTACGAGCAGTACTTC
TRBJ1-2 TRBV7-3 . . CASSLKREQDYSYGYTF TGTGCCAGCAGCTTAAAAAGAGAACAGGACTACTCTTATGGCTACACCTTC
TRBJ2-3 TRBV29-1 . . CSMTLTSTDTQYF TGCAGCATGACCCTTACTAGCACAGATACGCAGTATTTT
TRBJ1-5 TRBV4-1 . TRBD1 CASSPRDRGYSNQPQHF TGCGCCAGCAGCCCCCGAGACAGGGGTTATAGCAATCAGCCCCAGCATTTT
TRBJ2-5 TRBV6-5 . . CASSSSGQETQYF TGTGCCAGCTCCAGTTCGGGCCAAGAGACCCAGTACTTC
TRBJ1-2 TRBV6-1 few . CASSERPTSYGYTF TGTGCCAGCAGTGAGAGACCAACGTCCTATGGCTACACCTTC
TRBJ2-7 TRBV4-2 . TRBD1 CASSVTGGHEQYF TGTGCCAGCAGCGTGACAGGGGGCCACGAGCAGTACTTC
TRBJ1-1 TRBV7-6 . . CASSFSQTPLHSGTEAFF TGTGCCAGCAGCTTTTCTCAAACGCCATTACACTCGGGGACTGAAGCTTTCTTT